This T cell receptor (beta chain) originates from a study of T-cell memory formation after mild COVID-19. Overall study: Each donor largely had its own TCR clusters. General study results and limits: Day 15 to 85 contracting clones showed balanced CD4/CD8; later expanders leaned CD4+. CD4+ contracting clones were mainly CM and EM; CD8+ ones, EMRA.

TCRdb ran MiXCR on the 5' RACE reads and lists one entry per CDR3 protein. The table records around 200,000 distinct CDR3 sequences, more than 8% of them present only once. In the case of this clonotype: Its target is not known.

Germline CDR1 reads LGHNA; CDR2 reads YNFKEQ. This CDR3 spans 16 amino acids. V trimming: 4 bases; J trimming: 1 base; junction bases outside the gene matches: 5. The sample consisted of PBMCs or a T cell subset sorted from them (not recorded which). The chain uses TRBV4-2 and TRBJ2-1, with 9 bases lining up with TRBD2. The receptor was isolated from a man aged 18-30 years who had mild COVID-19 (a few samples of this study predate the infection). Cell type and time point are not known. The CDR3 coding sequence is TGTGCCAGCAGCCGGGGGGGACTAGCTTCCTACAATGAGCAGTTCTTC. Amino acids: CASSRGGLASYNEQFF.